This TCR beta chain was recorded in a study of blood T cell repertoires in COVID-19 (dated by TCRdb to 2019 to 2021). Background on the whole study: Collaborator samples came from the United States, Italy and Spain and covered acute and convalescent phases of COVID-19. The prospective study material was composed of cDNA or gDNA derived from T cells, B-cell-depleted T cells, or PBMCs. Deeply sampled blood TCRbeta repertoires from subjects exposed to, actively infected with, or recovered from COVID-19 were included in the dataset. The repertoires were released in a freely available public database meant as a resource for research on the immune response to SARS-CoV-2. Samples were obtained from the ongoing ImmuneRACE study (first 160 participants) and from some 1,300 subjects provided by 6 global collaborators. A de-identified subject ID, COVID-19 status, age in years and sex were almost always included in the sample metadata. Where HLA class I and class II types were available, the types were taken from metadata supplied by the sample provider, not from assay-based typing. Results the study describes overall, beyond this receptor: How much clinical and demographic metadata was included differed by source and by participant, and the metadata was provided uncurated.

One collaborating source in Seattle enrolled patients during active infection and followed them longitudinally through the course of disease. Collaborating institutions collected whole blood in K2EDTA tubes following their own protocols. Collaborator samples were shipped for TCRbeta analysis as frozen whole blood, isolated PBMCs, or DNA extracted from either sample type. Details on this clone: This clone's antigen is unknown. Base qualities are not recorded, but no much larger clone differs from it by a single base.

TCRbeta CDR3 regions were amplified from genomic DNA using the immunoSEQ Assay, a bias-controlled multiplex PCR. The paper's processing steps were these. Nucleated cell counts per sample were estimated from amplification of reference gene primers within the assay. Sequence reads were collapsed and filtered to measure the absolute abundance of every unique TCRbeta CDR3 rearrangement. For each sample, productive Simpson clonality was calculated as the square root of Simpson's diversity index across productive rearrangements. The immuneACCESS repertoire file appears here via TCRdb, limited to in-frame rearrangements. These files lack a portion of the clones; in checked studies, under half of the deficit traces to unresolved V genes, and the cause of the others is not known. The V and J calls and the clone size are those of that table, but D and trimming were determined from the DNA. The sample table lists some 210,000 clones, around nine tenths of them with a count of one. The ten most abundant clones make up 0.7% to 0.85% of the sample.

Per the germline V gene (reference sequence), LNHNV is the CDR1 and YYDKDF is the CDR2. V ends up 0 bases short and J 3 bases short, with an unmatched junction base count of 8. The CDR3 spans 16 residues, from the cysteine through the phenylalanine. CDR3 DNA only is kept here, 48 bases in frame from base 1. Sequencing was carried out using peripheral blood. The sequence links TRBV15 to TRBJ2-7; a stretch of 7 junction bases matches TRBD2. This TCR came from a man between 60 and 75 years old with COVID-19, enrolled during active disease. The nucleotide sequence is given as TGTGCCACCAGCAGAGATAGTACGGGGACTAACTACGAGCAGTACTTC. This gives the protein CATSRDSTGTNYEQYF. Beyond the CDR3, the reference TRBV15 and TRBJ2-7 genes provide the residues; the full variable domain reads: DAMVIQNPRYQVTQFGKPVTLSCSQTLNHNVMYWYQQKSSQAPKLLFHYYDKDFNNEADTPDNFQSRRPNTSFCFLDIRSPGLGDTAMYLCATSRDSTGTNYEQYFGPGTRLTVT.